This TCR beta chain was captured by sequencing in a study of untreated major depressive disorder (dated by TCRdb to the late 2010s). In terms of the full investigation: The study was a cross-sectional case-control comparison of T cell phenotype and TCR repertoire between antidepressant-free major depressive disorder patients and individually matched non-depressed controls. The TCRbeta sequencing followed up on differences in Vbeta 5.1, Vbeta 11 and Vbeta 22 usage that flow cytometry had shown in the whole cohort. Overall results and qualifications from the work: In the sequencing data, TRBV25-01 and TRBV02-01 usage was found to follow the flow-cytometry pattern, although statistical significance was not reached. A comparatively small study sample was produced by the strict matching and exclusion criteria, and the generalizability of findings was thereby limited. Sequencing confirmed higher TRBV05-01 (Vbeta 5.1) usage among CD4+ T cells of depressed patients than controls, with p = 0.040 in a one-tailed test. In every sequenced subject, all of the top five TRBV05-01 clones were private clones. For the sequencing comparisons, one-tailed planned tests were applied to only three Vbeta families that had been selected in advance.

For sex, age, current smoking status and body mass index, every depressed patient had a pairwise-matched non-depressed control. All participants were of European descent. Controls had no current or lifetime mood disorder and scored 5 or less on the Quick Inventory of Depressive Symptoms-Self Report. Participants were excluded if they had major medical conditions, Axis I/II comorbidities, regular medication or illicit drug use, or weekly alcohol intake above 100 g. Around 32 ml of peripheral blood was collected into EDTA tubes from each participant. Using the BD IMag Human CD4 T Lymphocyte Enrichment Set, CD4+ T cells were purified from thawed PBMCs via magnetic negative selection. The CD4+ enrichment method typically yielded around 96% purity as confirmed by flow cytometry. A subgroup of roughly five case-control pairs, chosen blind to chemokine receptor expression and flow-cytometric repertoire skewing results, underwent TCRbeta sequencing. Every blood sample was taken in the morning at 8:00 a.m., and Ficoll-Hypaque gradient centrifugation was used to isolate PBMCs. PBMCs were gradually cooled to -80 degrees C for cryopreservation and then kept in liquid nitrogen until assay.

After removal of 0 bases from V and 3 bases from J, the junction retains 2 bases not matched to a gene. From a lookup of the germline V gene, CDR1 and CDR2 are SGHRS and YFSETQ. From the cysteine up to the phenylalanine, the CDR3 has a length of 15 residues. The CDR3 DNA has 45 bases and is translated from base 1. The Qiagen DNeasy Blood and Tissue Kit was used to extract total genomic DNA from purified CD4+ T cells. The TCRbeta CDR3 region, defined according to IMGT, was amplified and sequenced using immunoSEQ immunosequencing protocols. On the authors' methods: The immunoSEQ service preprocessed the raw sequence data to correct PCR and sequencing errors. The sequence data were loaded into the immunoSEQ Analyzer and then analyzed further using VDJtools v1.0.7. Patient-control differences were tested with the paired Wilcoxon signed-rank test. In its TCRdb copy, this immuneACCESS table keeps in-frame sequences only and misses some clones. Where compared with another copy, unresolved V genes explain less than half of these, and the others have no known cause. That table supplies the V and J calls and clone size; D and trimming were determined from the DNA. This sample holds approximately 20,000 clones; 85% to 90% were observed only once. About 0.8% of the sample belongs to the ten largest clones.

A remark on this clone: Its antigen is unknown. No much larger clone is present one base from it, and per-base qualities are unavailable.

The sample was CD4+ T cells from PBMCs. The chain joins TRBV5-1 to TRBJ1-3; 8 bases in the middle match TRBD1. This TCR derives from a woman aged 25 to 45 in good health. For the CDR3, the sequence is CASSLDTGGGNTIYF. The nucleotide sequence is given as TGCGCCAGCAGCTTGGATACAGGGGGTGGAAACACCATATATTTT.